These T cell receptor beta chains were read from a single sample in a study of blood T cell repertoires in COVID-19. The data were produced by immunoSEQ multiplex PCR, yet TCRdb's version contains in-frame clones alone and is incomplete. The repertoire holds around 230,000 clones, with 75% to 90% as singletons. The sequencing input was peripheral blood. The source is a man aged 40-55 years with acute or convalescent COVID-19. Each CDR3 is given with its conserved first and last residue.

CDR3: CASSLIGGRGGETQYF; V: TRBV7-2; J: TRBJ2-5
CDR3: CASSSGGDTQYF; V: TRBV6-5; J: TRBJ2-3
CDR3: CASSDGLYETQYF; V: TRBV6-2/TRBV6-3; J: TRBJ2-5
CDR3: CSVARRLSYEQYF; V: TRBV29-1; J: TRBJ2-7
CDR3: CASSPDRGGEAFF; V: TRBV7-3; J: TRBJ1-1
CDR3: CASSEPGSGSNQPQHF; V: TRBV6-1; J: TRBJ1-5
CDR3: CASSWFTGTEAFF; V: TRBV6-5; J: TRBJ1-1
CDR3: CASSLGAGWNEKLFF; V: TRBV27; J: TRBJ1-4
CDR3: CASNQGPYNEQFF; V: TRBV2; J: TRBJ2-1
CDR3: CSARDLEKLFF; V: TRBV20-1; J: TRBJ1-4
CDR3: CASGGEGYTF; V: TRBV28; J: TRBJ1-2
CDR3: CASSQDGRGYTIYF; V: TRBV4-1; J: TRBJ1-3
CDR3: CASSPSRNQPQHF; V: TRBV3-1/TRBV3-2; J: TRBJ1-5
CDR3: CASSIEDSANQPQHF; V: TRBV19; J: TRBJ1-5
CDR3: CASSLVSQQGELFF; V: TRBV5-1; J: TRBJ2-2
CDR3: CASSPPTGINTGELFF; V: TRBV18; J: TRBJ2-2
CDR3: CAWSGFGLAGARQYF; V: TRBV30; J: TRBJ2-7